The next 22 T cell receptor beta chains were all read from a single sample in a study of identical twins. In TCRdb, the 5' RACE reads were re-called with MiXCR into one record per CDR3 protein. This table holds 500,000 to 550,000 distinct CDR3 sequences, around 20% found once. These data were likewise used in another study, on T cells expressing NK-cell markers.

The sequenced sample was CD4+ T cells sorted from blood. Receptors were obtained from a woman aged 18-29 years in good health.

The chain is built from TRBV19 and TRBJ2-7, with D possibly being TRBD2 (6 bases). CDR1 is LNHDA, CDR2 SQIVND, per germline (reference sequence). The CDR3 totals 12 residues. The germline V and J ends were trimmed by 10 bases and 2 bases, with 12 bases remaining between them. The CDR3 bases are TGTGCCACCGTTAGCGGAACCTACGAGCAGTACTTC. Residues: CATVSGTYEQYF. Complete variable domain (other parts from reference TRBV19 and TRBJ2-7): DGGITQSPKYLFRKEGQNVTLSCEQNLNHDAMYWYRQDPGQGLRLIYYSQIVNDFQKGDIAEGYSVSREKKESFPLTVTSAQKNPTAFYLCATVSGTYEQYFGPGTRLTVT.

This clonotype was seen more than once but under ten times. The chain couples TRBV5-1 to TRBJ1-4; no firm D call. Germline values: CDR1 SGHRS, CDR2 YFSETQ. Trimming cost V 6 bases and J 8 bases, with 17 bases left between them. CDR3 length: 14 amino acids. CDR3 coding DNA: TGCGCCAGCAATCCTGGCGGCCTGGCGGAAAAACTGTTTTTT. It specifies CASNPGGLAEKLFF.

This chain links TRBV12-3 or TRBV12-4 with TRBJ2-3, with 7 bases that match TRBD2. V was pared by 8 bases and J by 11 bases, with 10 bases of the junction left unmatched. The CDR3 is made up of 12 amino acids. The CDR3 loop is CASRLSGEVQYF. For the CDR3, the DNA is TGTGCCAGCCGTCTCAGCGGGGAGGTGCAGTATTTT.

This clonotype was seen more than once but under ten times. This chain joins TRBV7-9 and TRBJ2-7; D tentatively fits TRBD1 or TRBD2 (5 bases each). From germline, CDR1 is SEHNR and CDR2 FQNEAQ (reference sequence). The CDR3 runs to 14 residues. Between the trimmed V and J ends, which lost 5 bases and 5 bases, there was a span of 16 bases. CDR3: CASSPRDHPDEQYF. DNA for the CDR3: TGTGCCAGCAGCCCAAGGGACCACCCCGACGAGCAGTACTTC.

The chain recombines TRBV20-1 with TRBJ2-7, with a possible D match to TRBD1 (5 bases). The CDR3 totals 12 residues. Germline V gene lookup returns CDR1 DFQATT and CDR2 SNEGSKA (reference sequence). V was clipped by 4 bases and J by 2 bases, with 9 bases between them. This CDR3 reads CSAIADTYEQYF. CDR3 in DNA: TGCAGTGCTATCGCGGACACCTACGAGCAGTACTTC.

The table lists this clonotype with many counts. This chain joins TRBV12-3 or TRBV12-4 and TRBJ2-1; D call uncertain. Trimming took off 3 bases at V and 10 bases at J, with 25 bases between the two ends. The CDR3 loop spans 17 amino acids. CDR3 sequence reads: CASSFFVSSLSSGEQFF. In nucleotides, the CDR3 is TGTGCCAGCAGTTTCTTCGTGTCGAGCCTAAGTAGTGGGGAGCAGTTCTTC.

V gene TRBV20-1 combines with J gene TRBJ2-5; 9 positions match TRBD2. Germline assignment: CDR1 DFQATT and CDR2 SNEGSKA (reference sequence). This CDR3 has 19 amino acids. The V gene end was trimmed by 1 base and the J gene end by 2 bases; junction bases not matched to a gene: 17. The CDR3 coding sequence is TGCAGTGCTAGAGTCCCCGGTGGTAGCGGGGGCACTCTACAAGAGACCCAGTACTTC. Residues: CSARVPGGSGGTLQETQYF.

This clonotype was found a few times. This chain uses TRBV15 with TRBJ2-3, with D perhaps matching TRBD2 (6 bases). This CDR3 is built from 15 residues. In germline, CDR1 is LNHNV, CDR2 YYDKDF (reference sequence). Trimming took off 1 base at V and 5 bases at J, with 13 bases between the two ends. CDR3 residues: CATSRAEGGRDTQYF. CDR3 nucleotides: TGTGCCACCAGCAGAGCCGAGGGAGGTAGAGATACGCAGTATTTT.

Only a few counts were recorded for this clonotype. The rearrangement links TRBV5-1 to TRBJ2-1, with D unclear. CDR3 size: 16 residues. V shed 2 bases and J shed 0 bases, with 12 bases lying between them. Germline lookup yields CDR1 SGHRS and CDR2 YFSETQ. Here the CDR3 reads CASSFPGEISYNEQFF. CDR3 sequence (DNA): TGCGCCAGCAGCTTCCCCGGCGAGATCTCCTACAATGAGCAGTTCTTC.

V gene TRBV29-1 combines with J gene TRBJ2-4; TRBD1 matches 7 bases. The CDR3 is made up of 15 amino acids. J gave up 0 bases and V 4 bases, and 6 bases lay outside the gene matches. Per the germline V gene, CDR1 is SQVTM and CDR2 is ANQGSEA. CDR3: CSVVDRGLAKNIQYF. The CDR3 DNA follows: TGCAGCGTTGTTGATAGGGGGCTAGCCAAAAACATTCAGTACTTC. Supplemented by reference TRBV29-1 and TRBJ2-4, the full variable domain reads SAVISQKPSRDICQRGTSLTIQCQVDSQVTMMFWYRQQPGQSLTLIATANQGSEATYESGFVIDKFPISRPNLTFSTLTVSNMSPEDSSIYLCSVVDRGLAKNIQYFGAGTRLSVL.

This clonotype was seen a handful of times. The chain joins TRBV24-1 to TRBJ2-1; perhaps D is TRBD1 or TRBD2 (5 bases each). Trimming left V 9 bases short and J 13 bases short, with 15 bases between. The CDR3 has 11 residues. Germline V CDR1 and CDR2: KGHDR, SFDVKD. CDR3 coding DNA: TGTGCCACCCCCATCGGGACCAGCCAGTTCTTC. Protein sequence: CATPIGTSQFF.

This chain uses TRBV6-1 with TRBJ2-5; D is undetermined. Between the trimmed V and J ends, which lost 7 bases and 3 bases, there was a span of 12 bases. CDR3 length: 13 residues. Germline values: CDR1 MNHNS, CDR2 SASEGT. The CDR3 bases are TGTGCCAGCAACACCGACGCGGAAGAGACCCAGTACTTC. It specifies CASNTDAEETQYF.

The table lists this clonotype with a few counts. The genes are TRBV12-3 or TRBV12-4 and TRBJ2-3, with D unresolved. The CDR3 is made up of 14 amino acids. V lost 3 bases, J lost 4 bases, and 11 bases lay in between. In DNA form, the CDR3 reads TGTGCCAGCAGTTTCGCCGCATTCGCAGATACGCAGTATTTT. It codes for CASSFAAFADTQYF.

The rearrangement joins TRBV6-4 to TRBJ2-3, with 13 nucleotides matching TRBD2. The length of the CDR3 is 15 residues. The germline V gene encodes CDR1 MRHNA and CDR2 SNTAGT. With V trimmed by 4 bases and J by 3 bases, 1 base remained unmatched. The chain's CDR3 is CASSGTSGGTDTQYF. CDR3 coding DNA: TGTGCCAGCAGTGGGACTAGCGGGGGTACAGATACGCAGTATTTT.

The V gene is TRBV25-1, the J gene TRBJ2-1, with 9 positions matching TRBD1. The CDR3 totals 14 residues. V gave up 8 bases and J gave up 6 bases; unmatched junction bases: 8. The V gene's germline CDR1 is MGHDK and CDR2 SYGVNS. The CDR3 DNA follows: TGTGCCAGCTTATCCGGGACAGGGTTCAATGAGCAGTTCTTC. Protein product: CASLSGTGFNEQFF.

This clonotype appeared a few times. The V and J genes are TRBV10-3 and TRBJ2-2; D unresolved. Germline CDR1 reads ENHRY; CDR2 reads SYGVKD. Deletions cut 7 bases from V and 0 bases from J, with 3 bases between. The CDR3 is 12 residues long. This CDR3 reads CAITANTGELFF. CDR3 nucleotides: TGTGCCATCACCGCGAACACCGGGGAGCTGTTTTTT.

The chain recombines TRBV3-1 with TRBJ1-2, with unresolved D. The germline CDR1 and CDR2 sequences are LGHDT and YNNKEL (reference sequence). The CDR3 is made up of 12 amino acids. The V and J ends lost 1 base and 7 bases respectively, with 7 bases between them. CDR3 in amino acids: CASSQAASGYTF. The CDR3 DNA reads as TGTGCCAGCAGCCAAGCGGCCTCTGGCTACACCTTC.

The CDR3 coding sequence is TGTGCCACCAGTGATATCGGTTACGAGCAGTACTTC. Translating gives CATSDIGYEQYF. V usage is TRBV24-1 and J usage is TRBJ2-7; D gene ambiguous. This CDR3 spans 12 amino acids. Germline lookup yields CDR1 KGHDR and CDR2 SFDVKD. The V end was cut by 3 bases, the J end by 4 bases, with 6 bases between.

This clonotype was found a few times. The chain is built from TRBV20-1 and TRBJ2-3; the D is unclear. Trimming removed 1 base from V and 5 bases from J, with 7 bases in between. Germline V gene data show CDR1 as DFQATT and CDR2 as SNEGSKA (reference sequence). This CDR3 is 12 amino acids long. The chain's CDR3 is CSARAGRDTQYF. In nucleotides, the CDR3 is TGCAGTGCTAGAGCGGGTCGAGATACGCAGTATTTT.

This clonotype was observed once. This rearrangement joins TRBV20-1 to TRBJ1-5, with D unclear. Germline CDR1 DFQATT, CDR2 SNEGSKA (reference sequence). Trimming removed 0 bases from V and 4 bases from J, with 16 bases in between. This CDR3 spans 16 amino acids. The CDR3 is CSARDLGISLNQPQHF. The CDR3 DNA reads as TGCAGTGCTAGAGATCTCGGGATCTCCCTAAATCAGCCCCAGCATTTT.

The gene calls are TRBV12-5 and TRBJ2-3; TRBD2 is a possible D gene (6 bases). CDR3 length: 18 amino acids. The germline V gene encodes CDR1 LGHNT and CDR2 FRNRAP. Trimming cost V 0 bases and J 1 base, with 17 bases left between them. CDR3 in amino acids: CASGLVPDGSSGTDTQYF. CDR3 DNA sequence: TGTGCTAGTGGTTTGGTACCCGACGGGAGTAGCGGCACAGATACGCAGTATTTT.

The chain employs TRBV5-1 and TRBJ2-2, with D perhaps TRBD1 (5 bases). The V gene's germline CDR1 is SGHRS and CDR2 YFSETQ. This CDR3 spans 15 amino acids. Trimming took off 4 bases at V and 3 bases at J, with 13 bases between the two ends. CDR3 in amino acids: CASSPQGQHTGELFF. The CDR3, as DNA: TGCGCCAGCAGCCCCCAAGGACAACACACCGGGGAGCTGTTTTTT.